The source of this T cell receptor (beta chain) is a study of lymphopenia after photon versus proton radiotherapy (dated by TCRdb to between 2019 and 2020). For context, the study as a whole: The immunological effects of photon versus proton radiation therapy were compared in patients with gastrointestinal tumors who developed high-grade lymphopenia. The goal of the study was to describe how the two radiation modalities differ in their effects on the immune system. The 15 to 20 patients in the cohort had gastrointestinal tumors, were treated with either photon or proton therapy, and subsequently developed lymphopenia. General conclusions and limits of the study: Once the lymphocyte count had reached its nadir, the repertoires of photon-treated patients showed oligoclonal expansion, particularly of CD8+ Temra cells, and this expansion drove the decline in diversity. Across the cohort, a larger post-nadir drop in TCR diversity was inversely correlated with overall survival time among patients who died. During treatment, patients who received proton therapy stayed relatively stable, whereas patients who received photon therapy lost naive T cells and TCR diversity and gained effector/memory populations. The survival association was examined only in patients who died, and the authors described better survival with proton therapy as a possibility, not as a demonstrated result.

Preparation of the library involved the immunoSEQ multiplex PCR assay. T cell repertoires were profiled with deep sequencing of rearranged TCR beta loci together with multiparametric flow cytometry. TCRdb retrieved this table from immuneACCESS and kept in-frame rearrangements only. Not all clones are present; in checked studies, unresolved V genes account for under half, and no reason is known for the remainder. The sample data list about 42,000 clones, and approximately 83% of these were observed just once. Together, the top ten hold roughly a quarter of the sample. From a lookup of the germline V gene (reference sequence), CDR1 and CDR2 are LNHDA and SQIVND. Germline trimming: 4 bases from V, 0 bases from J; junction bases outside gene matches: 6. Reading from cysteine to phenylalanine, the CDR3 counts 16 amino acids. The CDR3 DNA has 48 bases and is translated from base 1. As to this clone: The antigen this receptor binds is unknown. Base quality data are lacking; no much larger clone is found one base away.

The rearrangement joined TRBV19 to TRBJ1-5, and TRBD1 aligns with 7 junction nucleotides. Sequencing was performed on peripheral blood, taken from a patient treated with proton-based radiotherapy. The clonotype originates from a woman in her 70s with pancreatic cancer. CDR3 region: CASSTNRGRSNQPQHF. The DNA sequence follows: TGTGCCAGTAGTACGAACAGGGGCCGTAGCAATCAGCCCCAGCATTTT.